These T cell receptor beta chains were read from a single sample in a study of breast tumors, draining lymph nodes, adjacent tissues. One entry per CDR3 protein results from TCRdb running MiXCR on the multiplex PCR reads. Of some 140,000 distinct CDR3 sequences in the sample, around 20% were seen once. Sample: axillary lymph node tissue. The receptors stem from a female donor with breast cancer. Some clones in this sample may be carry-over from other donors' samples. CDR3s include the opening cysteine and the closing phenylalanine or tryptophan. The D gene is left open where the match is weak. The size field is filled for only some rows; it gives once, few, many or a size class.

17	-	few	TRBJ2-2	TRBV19	CASRSLVGGFNTGELFF	TGTGCCAGTAGATCCCTAGTGGGGGGTTTTAACACCGGGGAGCTGTTTTTT
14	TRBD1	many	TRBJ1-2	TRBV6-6	CASSPTQGGDGYTF	TGTGCCAGCAGCCCGACCCAAGGGGGCGATGGCTACACCTTC
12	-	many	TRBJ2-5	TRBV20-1	CSARTGLETQYF	TGCAGTGCTAGGACAGGTCTGGAGACCCAGTACTTC
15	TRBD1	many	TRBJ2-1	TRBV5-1	CASSQGGQGVLEQFF	TGCGCCAGCAGCCAAGGCGGACAGGGGGTATTGGAGCAGTTCTTC
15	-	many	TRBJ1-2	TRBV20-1	CSATGGVPFNYGYTF	TGCAGTGCTACGGGGGGCGTCCCATTTAACTATGGCTACACCTTC
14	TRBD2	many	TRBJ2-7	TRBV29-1	CSASLSGRIYEQYF	TGCAGCGCTAGCCTTAGCGGGAGAATCTACGAGCAGTACTTC
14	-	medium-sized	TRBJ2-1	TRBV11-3	CASSPRGDYNEQFF	TGTGCCAGCAGCCCGCGAGGGGATTACAATGAGCAGTTCTTC
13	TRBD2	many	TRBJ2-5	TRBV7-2	CASTTSGRETQYF	TGTGCCAGCACTACTAGCGGGAGAGAGACCCAGTACTTC
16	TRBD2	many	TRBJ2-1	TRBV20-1	CSARDILAGRNNEQFF	TGCAGTGCTAGAGATATCCTAGCGGGAAGGAACAATGAGCAGTTCTTC
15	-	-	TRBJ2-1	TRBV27	CASSYGGIGYNEQFF	TGTGCCAGCAGTTATGGCGGGATCGGGTACAATGAGCAGTTCTTC
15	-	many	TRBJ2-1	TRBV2	CASRGETVGSNEQFF	TGTGCCAGCAGGGGGGAAACGGTGGGATCCAATGAGCAGTTCTTC
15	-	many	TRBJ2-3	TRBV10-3	CAISESAGPTDTQYF	TGTGCCATCAGTGAGTCGGCGGGACCCACAGATACGCAGTATTTT
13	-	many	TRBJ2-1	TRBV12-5	CASGQGLVGEQFF	TGTGCTAGTGGACAGGGTTTGGTGGGTGAGCAGTTCTTC